This entry lists 5 T cell receptor beta chains sequenced from one sample in a study of blood T cell repertoires in COVID-19. The table came from immunoSEQ multiplex PCR; TCRdb's copy has only in-frame clones and leaves some out. The sample records 200,000 to 250,000 clones, around 91% being singletons. Sequenced sample: PBMCs or T cells enriched from blood (not recorded which). These receptors were collected from a man aged 25 to 40 who had been exposed to COVID-19.

The rearrangement uses TRBV4-2 and TRBJ2-2; D might be TRBD1 (6 bases). The CDR3 spans 16 residues. V lost 3 bases and J lost 7, with 18 bases in between. Germline V gene data show CDR1 as LGHNA and CDR2 as YNFKEQ. CDR3 sequence (DNA): TGTGCCAGCAGCCATGGACAGATAAGTTCCTTCGGGGAGCTGTTTTTT. Protein: CASSHGQISSFGELFF.

The V call is TRBV7-2, the J call TRBJ2-1; 14 bases fit TRBD2. The CDR3 is made up of 18 amino acids. The J segment lost 6 bases and the V segment lost 1 base, leaving 8 bases of the junction unmatched. Germline lookup yields CDR1 SGHTA and CDR2 FQGNSA. This CDR3 reads CASSLGGRGLAGGNEQFF. The CDR3 region has the DNA TGTGCCAGCAGCTTAGGTGGCCGTGGACTAGCGGGGGGCAATGAGCAGTTCTTC.

This chain connects TRBV5-1 to TRBJ1-2; TRBD1 is a possible D gene (6 bases). The CDR3 runs to 15 residues. V lost 0 bases to trimming and J lost 0 bases, with 9 bases between them. The V gene's germline CDR1 is SGHRS and CDR2 YFSETQ. The CDR3 reads CASSLEGGANYGYTF. CDR3 nucleotides: TGCGCCAGCAGCTTGGAAGGGGGAGCTAACTATGGCTACACCTTC. The whole variable domain, filled in from reference TRBV5-1 and TRBJ1-2, reads KAGVTQTPRYLIKTRGQQVTLSCSPISGHRSVSWYQQTPGQGLQFLFEYFSETQRNKGNFPGRFSGRQFSNSRSEMNVSTLELGDSALYLCASSLEGGANYGYTFGSGTRLTVV.

The chain uses TRBV28 and TRBJ1-5; D is unresolved. Germline V gene lookup returns CDR1 MDHEN and CDR2 SYDVKM. Trimming shortened V by 6 bases and J by 6 bases, and 12 bases separated the two germline ends. The CDR3 loop spans 13 amino acids. CDR3 coding DNA: TGTGCCAGCAGGTTCCAACTCGGTCAGCCCCAGCATTTT. Protein product: CASRFQLGQPQHF. The full variable domain, completed using reference TRBV28 and TRBJ1-5, is DVKVTQSSRYLVKRTGEKVFLECVQDMDHENMFWYRQDPGLGLRLIYFSYDVKMKEKGDIPEGYSVSREKKERFSLILESASTNQTSMYLCASRFQLGQPQHFGDGTRLSIL.

The chain couples TRBV6-6 to TRBJ2-7; TRBD1 might be the D (6 bases). Trimming left V 8 bases short and J 6 bases short, with 11 bases between. This CDR3 has 11 amino acids. Germline CDR1 reads MNHNY; CDR2 reads SVGAGI (reference sequence). The CDR3 bases are TGTGCCAGCCACCAGGGGTCCGAGCAGTACTTC. Translating it yields CASHQGSEQYF.